These T cell receptor beta chains were read from a single sample in a study of identical twins. TCRdb ran MiXCR on the 5' RACE reads and lists one entry per CDR3 protein. The sample has 250,000 or so distinct CDR3 sequences; around 8.3% are singletons. This sample was also put to use in a study of yellow fever vaccine responses in identical twins.

Source material: CD8+ T cells sorted from blood. These receptors all come from a woman aged 18-30 years in good health. Each CDR3 is given with its conserved first and last residue. D genes are given only for firm matches. Rows may omit the clone size; those that give it use once, few, many or a size class.

abundance: many
d_gene: TRBD1
j_gene: TRBJ2-7
v_gene: TRBV5-1
CDR3nt: TGCGCCAGCAGCGCACACCTAGGACAGGGGTACGAGCAGTACTTC
CDR3aa: CASSAHLGQGYEQYF

abundance: NA
d_gene: NA
j_gene: TRBJ2-5
v_gene: TRBV7-6
CDR3nt: TGTGCCAGCAGCCGCCCAAGGGATTGGGGCGGAGAAGAGACCCAGTACTTC
CDR3aa: CASSRPRDWGGEETQYF

abundance: NA
d_gene: NA
j_gene: TRBJ2-5
v_gene: TRBV27
CDR3nt: TGTGCCAGCAGTCGAAATATGCTGGATGGTGAGACCCAGTACTTC
CDR3aa: CASSRNMLDGETQYF

abundance: NA
d_gene: TRBD2
j_gene: TRBJ2-1
v_gene: TRBV7-9
CDR3nt: TGTGCCAGCAGCCCACCAGCGGGAGGGGAGCAGTTCTTC
CDR3aa: CASSPPAGGEQFF

abundance: few
d_gene: NA
j_gene: TRBJ2-7
v_gene: TRBV7-4
CDR3nt: TGTGCCAGCAGCCCTAATTTGAGGGCAGGGGTTTCGGAAGAGCAGTACTTC
CDR3aa: CASSPNLRAGVSEEQYF

abundance: few
d_gene: NA
j_gene: TRBJ2-1
v_gene: TRBV7-9
CDR3nt: TGTGCCAGCAGCTCCCGGGACAACAATGAGCAGTTCTTC
CDR3aa: CASSSRDNNEQFF

abundance: many
d_gene: NA
j_gene: TRBJ2-5
v_gene: TRBV12-3/TRBV12-4
CDR3nt: TGTGCCAGCGTTGACTCCCCCGGACCGGAGGAGACCCAGTACTTC
CDR3aa: CASVDSPGPEETQYF

abundance: few
d_gene: NA
j_gene: TRBJ2-3
v_gene: TRBV27
CDR3nt: TGTGCCAGCAGTTTAACCGATAGCTCCGGGATGGGAGATACGCAGTATTTT
CDR3aa: CASSLTDSSGMGDTQYF

abundance: few
d_gene: NA
j_gene: TRBJ2-1
v_gene: TRBV6-1
CDR3nt: TGTGCCACCCTCCCGGACAGCCATGAGCAGTTCTTC
CDR3aa: CATLPDSHEQFF

abundance: few
d_gene: NA
j_gene: TRBJ2-6
v_gene: TRBV11-1
CDR3nt: TGTGCCAGCAGCACGATCTCGGGGGGCGCCTACTCTGGGGCCAACGTCCTGACTTTC
CDR3aa: CASSTISGGAYSGANVLTF

abundance: NA
d_gene: TRBD2
j_gene: TRBJ2-1
v_gene: TRBV20-1
CDR3nt: TGCAGTGCTGCAAGACTAGCGGGGCCGATCTCCTACAATGAGCAGTTCTTC
CDR3aa: CSAARLAGPISYNEQFF

abundance: NA
d_gene: TRBD2
j_gene: TRBJ2-2
v_gene: TRBV6-1
CDR3nt: TGTGCCAGCAGTCAGTCACTAGCGGCTAACACCGGGGAGCTGTTTTTT
CDR3aa: CASSQSLAANTGELFF

abundance: NA
d_gene: NA
j_gene: TRBJ2-3
v_gene: TRBV28
CDR3nt: TGTGCCAGCAGTCCAGGGTCCCCGTCGGATACGCAGTATTTT
CDR3aa: CASSPGSPSDTQYF

abundance: many
d_gene: TRBD1
j_gene: TRBJ2-1
v_gene: TRBV12-3/TRBV12-4
CDR3nt: TGTGCCAGCAGTTTTAGGACAGGGGGCTACAATGAGCAGTTCTTC
CDR3aa: CASSFRTGGYNEQFF

abundance: NA
d_gene: NA
j_gene: TRBJ2-2
v_gene: TRBV7-6
CDR3nt: TGTGCCAGCAGCTTAGGCTTCGGCACCGGGGAGCTGTTTTTT
CDR3aa: CASSLGFGTGELFF

abundance: NA
d_gene: TRBD2
j_gene: TRBJ2-7
v_gene: TRBV4-3
CDR3nt: TGCGCCAGCAGCCAAGGCCCTGGGGCCTGGGGGGGACTAGCGGGTGAGCAGTACTTC
CDR3aa: CASSQGPGAWGGLAGEQYF

abundance: many
d_gene: NA
j_gene: TRBJ2-1
v_gene: TRBV27
CDR3nt: TGTGCCAGCAGTCAGGACAGCTCCTACAATGAGCAGTTCTTC
CDR3aa: CASSQDSSYNEQFF

abundance: many
d_gene: TRBD2
j_gene: TRBJ2-1
v_gene: TRBV29-1
CDR3nt: TGCAGCGCCTACGGGAGGCCACAGAGCGATGAGCAGTTCTTC
CDR3aa: CSAYGRPQSDEQFF

abundance: few
d_gene: NA
j_gene: TRBJ1-2
v_gene: TRBV3-1
CDR3nt: TGTGCCAGCAGCCAAGGGACGAACCCAATTAACTATGGCTACACCTTC
CDR3aa: CASSQGTNPINYGYTF

abundance: many
d_gene: TRBD2
j_gene: TRBJ2-3
v_gene: TRBV29-1
CDR3nt: TGCAGCGTTACCTCTACTAGCGGGGGGGCCGAGGGTACGCAGTATTTT
CDR3aa: CSVTSTSGGAEGTQYF